This note documents a single T cell receptor (beta chain) sequence. This entry belongs to a study of OX40 agonist ivuxolimab in advanced cancers. With autoimmune disease history or systemic immunosuppression, patients were excluded. The germline CDR1 and CDR2 sequences are SQVTM and ANQGSEA. The length of the CDR3 is 13 residues. V lost 4 bases to trimming and J lost 6 bases, with 13 bases between them. Using immunoSEQ multiplex PCR, the repertoire was profiled, and TCRdb retains in-frame clones only, with some absent. The data hold 60,000 to 70,000 clones, with about 90% observed a single time. Sequencing was performed on CD4+ or CD8+ T cells sorted from blood, taken in a trial of the OX40 agonist ivuxolimab. The chain has TRBV29-1 and TRBJ2-1; the D is unclear. This clonotype originated in an adult with an advanced solid tumor such as melanoma, head and neck, liver or kidney cancer. The CDR3 DNA reads TGCAGCGTTGGTGACGCGAACGGCAATGAGCAGTTCTTC. As protein: CSVGDANGNEQFF.